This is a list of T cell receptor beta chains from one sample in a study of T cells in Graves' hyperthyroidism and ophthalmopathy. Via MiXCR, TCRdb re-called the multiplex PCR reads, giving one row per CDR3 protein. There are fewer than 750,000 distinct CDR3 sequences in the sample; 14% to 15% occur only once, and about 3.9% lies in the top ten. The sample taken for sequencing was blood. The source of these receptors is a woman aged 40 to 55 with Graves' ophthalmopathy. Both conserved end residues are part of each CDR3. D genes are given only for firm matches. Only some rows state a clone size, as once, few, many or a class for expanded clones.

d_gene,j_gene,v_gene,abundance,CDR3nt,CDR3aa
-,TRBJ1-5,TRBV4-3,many,TGCGCCAGCAGCCAAGACTGGTTTAGCAATCAGCCCCAGCATTTT,CASSQDWFSNQPQHF
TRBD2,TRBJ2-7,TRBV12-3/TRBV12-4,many,TGTGCCACCCAGCCCTCCTCTAGCGGCTCCTACGAGCAGTACTTC,CATQPSSSGSYEQYF
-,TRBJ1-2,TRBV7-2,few,TGTGCCAGCAGCTTAGGGGGGAGGAGGGGCTACACCTTC,CASSLGGRRGYTF
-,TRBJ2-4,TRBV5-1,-,TGCGCCAGCAGCACCCATACCGGGGGAAACATTCAGTACTTC,CASSTHTGGNIQYF
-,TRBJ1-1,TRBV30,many,TGTGCCTGGAGTGTACCCCCGATGACCACTGAAGCTTTCTTT,CAWSVPPMTTEAFF
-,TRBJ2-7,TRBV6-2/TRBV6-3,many,TGTGCCAGCAGTTATTCTACAGAGGAGTACTTC,CASSYSTEEYF
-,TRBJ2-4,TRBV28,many,TGTGCCAGCAGTGGACGTAACTCCAGGGGCATTCAGTACTTC,CASSGRNSRGIQYF
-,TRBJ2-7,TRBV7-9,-,TGTGCCAGCAGCACAGTGGCTAGCTACGAGCAGTACTTC,CASSTVASYEQYF
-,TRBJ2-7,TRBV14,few,TGTGCCAGCAGCCTCCTTTGGGGAAGCTCCTACGAGCAGTACTTC,CASSLLWGSSYEQYF
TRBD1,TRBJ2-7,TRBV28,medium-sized,TGTGCCAGCAGCCGATGGGACAGGACTCGAATCGAGCAGTACTTC,CASSRWDRTRIEQYF
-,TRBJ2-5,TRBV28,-,TGTGCCAGCAGTTTTGAACTAATGGAGACCCAGTACTTC,CASSFELMETQYF
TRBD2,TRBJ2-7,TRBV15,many,TGTGCCACTCCTAAAGCGGGAGCTCTCTACGAGCAGTACTTC,CATPKAGALYEQYF
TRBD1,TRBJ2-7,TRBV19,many,TGTGCCAGTAGACCTCCGGGACAGGCGTACGAGCAGTACTTC,CASRPPGQAYEQYF
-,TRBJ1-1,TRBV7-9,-,TGTGCCAGCAGCTTAGGACAGCCTGAAGCTTTCTTT,CASSLGQPEAFF
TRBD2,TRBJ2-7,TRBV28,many,TGTGCCAGCAGTTTATACCTAGCGGGGGCCTACGAGCAGTACTTC,CASSLYLAGAYEQYF
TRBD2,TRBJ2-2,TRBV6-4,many,TGTGCCAGCAAGGCAAAACTGGGACTAGCGGGAGCCGGGGAGCTGTTTTTT,CASKAKLGLAGAGELFF
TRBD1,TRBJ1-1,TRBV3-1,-,TGTGCCAGCAGCCAAGAATCGGGACAGGGGGCCAGAGCTTTCTTT,CASSQESGQGARAFF
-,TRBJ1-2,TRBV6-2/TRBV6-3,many,TGTGCCAGCAGGGGGACCAAACTTAACTATGGCTACACCTTC,CASRGTKLNYGYTF
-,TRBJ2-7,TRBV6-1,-,TGTGCCAGCAGTGAATTAGGACAAGAACCCTACGAGCAGTACTTC,CASSELGQEPYEQYF
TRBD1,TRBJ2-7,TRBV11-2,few,TGTGCCAGCAGCTACGACAGGGCAAATGAGCAGTACTTC,CASSYDRANEQYF
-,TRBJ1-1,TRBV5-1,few,TGTGCCAGCAGCTTAGAGGAGGGCGGCACTGAAGCTTTCTTT,CASSLEEGGTEAFF
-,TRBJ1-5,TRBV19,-,TGTGCCAGTAGGGAAAATAGCAATCAGCCCCAGCATTTT,CASRENSNQPQHF
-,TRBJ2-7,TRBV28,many,TGTGCCAGCAGTTTTCGTCGAGGAATACGCCTGCACGAGCAGTACTTC,CASSFRRGIRLHEQYF
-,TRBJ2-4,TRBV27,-,TGTGCCAGCAATCCTGCCCGCCCGAAGGCGGCCAAAAACATTCAGTACTTC,CASNPARPKAAKNIQYF
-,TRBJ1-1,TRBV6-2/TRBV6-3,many,TGTGCCAGCAGTTACACAGGCAGTATCGCTGAAGCTTTCTTT,CASSYTGSIAEAFF
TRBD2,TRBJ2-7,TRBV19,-,TGTGCCAGTAGGGTGGCGGGACTAGACGGCTACGAGCAGTACTTC,CASRVAGLDGYEQYF
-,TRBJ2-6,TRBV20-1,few,TGCAGTGCTAGGGGGGGCCTCGGGGCCAACGTCCTGACTTTC,CSARGGLGANVLTF
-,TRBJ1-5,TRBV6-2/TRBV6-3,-,TGTGCCAGCAGTAGAACGCGGTATAGCAATCAGCCCCAGCATTTT,CASSRTRYSNQPQHF
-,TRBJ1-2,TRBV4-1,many,TGCGCCAGCAGCCAAGGACCCCGGGACAACTATGGCTACACCTTC,CASSQGPRDNYGYTF
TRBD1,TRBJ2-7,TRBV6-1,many,TGTGCCAGCAGTGAACCGGGACAGGGAGGAAGAGTTGATTACGAGCAGTACTTC,CASSEPGQGGRVDYEQYF
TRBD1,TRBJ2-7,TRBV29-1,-,TGCAGCGTACTTCAGGGGGCGCGAGGTGCCGAGCAGTACTTC,CSVLQGARGAEQYF
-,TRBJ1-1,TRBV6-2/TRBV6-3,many,TGTGCCAGCAGTTCCGACCCCACTGAAGCTTTCTTT,CASSSDPTEAFF
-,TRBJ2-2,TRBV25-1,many,TGTGCCAGCAGTCCCGGGGGGGCAGGGGGCACCGGGGAGCTGTTTTTT,CASSPGGAGGTGELFF
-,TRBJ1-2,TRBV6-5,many,TGTGCCAGCACCGGACAGAACTATGGCTACACCTTC,CASTGQNYGYTF
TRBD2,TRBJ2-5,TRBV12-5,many,TGTGCTAGTGGTTTCGGGACTAGCGGGTCCCAAGAGACCCAGTACTTC,CASGFGTSGSQETQYF
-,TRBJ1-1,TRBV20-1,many,TGCAGTGCTAGGACCGGGACATATGAAGCTTTCTTT,CSARTGTYEAFF
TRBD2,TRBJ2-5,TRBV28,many,TGTGCCAGCAGTTTCCCACGGGCGGGGGGGGAGACCCAGTACTTC,CASSFPRAGGETQYF
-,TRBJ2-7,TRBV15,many,TGTGCCACCAGCAGATTTCCCGGTGCGGTAGACTACGAGCAGTACTTC,CATSRFPGAVDYEQYF
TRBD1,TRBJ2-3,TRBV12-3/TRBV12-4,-,TGTGCCAGCAGTCCGGGACAGACAAGAGATACGCAGTATTTT,CASSPGQTRDTQYF
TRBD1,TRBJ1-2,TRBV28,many,TGTGCCAGCGCACATCGAGCCGGGACAGGGAAACATGGCTACACCTTC,CASAHRAGTGKHGYTF
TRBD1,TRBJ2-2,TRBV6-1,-,TGTGCCAGCAGGGACAGGGTGTCGAACACCGGGGAGCTGTTTTTT,CASRDRVSNTGELFF
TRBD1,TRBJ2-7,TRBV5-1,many,TGCGCCAGCAGAGACGGACAGGGGGCTTGGTACTTC,CASRDGQGAWYF
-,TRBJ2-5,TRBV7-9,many,TGTGCCAGCAGCTTATTACAGGTGAAAGAGACCCAGTACTTC,CASSLLQVKETQYF
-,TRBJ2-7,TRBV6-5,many,TGTGCCAGCAGTTACTCTGGCGGTTCCTACGAGCAGTACTTC,CASSYSGGSYEQYF
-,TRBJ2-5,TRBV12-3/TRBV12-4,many,TGTGCCAGCAGTTTACGGGGGTTGGGAGAGACCCAGTACTTC,CASSLRGLGETQYF
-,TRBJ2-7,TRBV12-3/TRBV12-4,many,TGTGCCAGCAGATCAGGGATGTACGAGCAGTACTTC,CASRSGMYEQYF
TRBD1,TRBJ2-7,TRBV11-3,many,TGTGCCAGCAGCCTAGAGACAGGGGAGTCCTACGAGCAGTACTTC,CASSLETGESYEQYF
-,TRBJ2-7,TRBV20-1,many,TGCAGTGCTTACGGCGGGTCCTCCCCCTCCTACGAGCAGTACTTC,CSAYGGSSPSYEQYF